Shown below are 30 T cell receptor beta chains from a single sample sequenced in a study of beta chain features in type 1 diabetes. Findings of the study overall: A moderate, significant TCRB CDR3 shortening appeared in type 1 diabetes across four CD4+ subsets.

Sequencing targeted expressed TCRB transcripts, as all isolated RNA had been reverse transcribed. The repertoire was sequenced with immunoSEQ multiplex PCR; TCRdb's copy has only in-frame clones and lacks some. The sample contains around 360,000 clones, 10% to 15% of which appear only once. No antigen has been assigned to these receptors. Sequencing input: naive CD4+ T cells from blood. Receptors were obtained from a woman aged 18 to 35 with type 1 diabetes.

In the case of this clone: Other DNA variants within this sample encode the same CDR3. The chain links TRBV28 to TRBJ2-7; D uncertain. Germline CDR1 MDHEN, CDR2 SYDVKM. CDR3 size: 12 residues. The V and J ends lost 6 bases and 0 bases respectively, with 6 bases between them. CDR3 sequence: CASSYSSYEQYF. CDR3 DNA sequence: TGTGCCAGCAGCTACAGCTCCTACGAGCAGTACTTC.

The gene calls are TRBV5-1 and TRBJ2-3; weak D call: TRBD1 (6 bases). The germline CDR1 and CDR2 sequences are SGHRS and YFSETQ. The CDR3 length is 14 residues. Trimming stripped 8 bases from V and 5 bases from J, with 18 bases between. The CDR3 DNA follows: TGCGCCAGTAGGGGGAGCACCATGGGAGATACGCAGTATTTT. Protein: CASRGSTMGDTQYF.

This clone has just one count. The chain carries TRBV7-2 and TRBJ2-1, with TRBD2 matching 8 bases. The CDR3 is made up of 16 amino acids. V trimming: 0 bases; J trimming: 6 bases; junction bases outside the gene matches: 7. Germline-derived CDR1 and CDR2 are SGHTA and FQGNSA. The CDR3 DNA reads as TGTGCCAGCAGCTTAGCTTCGGGGGGGGGCCCCAATGAGCAGTTCTTC. Translated, it gives CASSLASGGGPNEQFF.

The chain links TRBV21-1 to TRBJ2-3; the table's D call, TRBD2, has no DNA check behind it. TRBV21-1 counts as a pseudogene. The CDR3 sequence is 15 residues long. Here the CDR3 reads CASCKAGGYTDTQYF. Written as DNA, the CDR3 is TGTGCCAGCTGCAAAGCGGGGGGGTACACAGATACGCAGTATTTT.

This clone was counted only a few times. V usage is TRBV14 and J usage is TRBJ2-3; the match to TRBD2 covers 8 bases. CDR1 and CDR2 from the germline V gene are SGHDN and FVKESK. Unmatched junction bases numbered 3, after V lost 1 base and J lost 0 bases. The length of the CDR3 is 16 residues. The DNA of the CDR3 is TGTGCCAGCAGCCAAGTAGCGGGGACCAGCACAGATACGCAGTATTTT. Protein: CASSQVAGTSTDTQYF.

The V and J genes are TRBV6-5 and TRBJ2-7; D is possibly TRBD1 (6 bases). The germline V and J ends were trimmed by 5 bases and 2 bases, with 13 bases remaining between them. Germline CDR1 and CDR2: MNHEY and SVGAGI. The CDR3 spans 14 residues. DNA of the CDR3: TGTGCCAGCAGTGCCCGGACAGTCCCCTACGAGCAGTACTTC. The encoded protein is CASSARTVPYEQYF.

V usage is TRBV4-1 and J usage is TRBJ2-5; D unresolved. Trimming removed 4 bases from V and 2 bases from J, with 14 bases in between. This CDR3 region has 15 residues. Germline V gene sequence: CDR1 MGHRA, CDR2 YSYEKL. CDR3 in amino acids: CASSRNRQIQETQYF. The CDR3 nucleotides are TGCGCCAGCAGCCGTAATCGCCAGATACAAGAGACCCAGTACTTC.

J is TRBJ2-7 and V is TRBV11-1; 8 bases are a match to TRBD1. CDR3 length equals 15 residues. Per the germline V gene, CDR1 is SGHAT and CDR2 is FQDESV (reference sequence). The V gene end was trimmed by 4 bases and the J gene end by 1 base; junction bases not matched to a gene: 6. The CDR3 nucleotides are TGTGCCAGCAGCTGGGGGACAGGACCTTCCTACGAGCAGTACTTC. Translation gives CASSWGTGPSYEQYF.

The rearrangement joins TRBV28 to TRBJ1-2; no reliable D call. Trimming pared 7 bases from V and 7 bases from J, leaving 19 bases between. Germline CDR1 is MDHEN and CDR2 is SYDVKM. CDR3 length: 14 amino acids. The CDR3 reads CASTPQPREGGYTF. As DNA, the CDR3 is TGTGCCAGCACCCCCCAGCCCCGCGAGGGTGGCTACACCTTC.

The chain employs TRBV4-3 and TRBJ2-2; no definite D call. Germline V lookup: CDR1 LGHNA, CDR2 YSLEER. This CDR3 region has 12 residues. V was cut by 3 bases and J by 6 bases, with 5 bases left in between. The CDR3 nucleotides are TGCGCCAGCAGCCACTTCTCCGGGGAGCTGTTTTTT. This sequence encodes CASSHFSGELFF.

The V gene is TRBV7-3, the J gene TRBJ2-7; TRBD2 matches at 11 bases. The CDR3 spans 16 residues. From germline, CDR1 is SGHTA and CDR2 FQGTGA. V was clipped by 5 bases and J by 3 bases; unmatched bases: 9. CDR3 in DNA: TGTGCCAGCAGCCCATCACCCGGGACTAGCGGCTACGAGCAGTACTTC. Amino acids: CASSPSPGTSGYEQYF.

The J gene is TRBJ1-6, the V gene TRBV27; TRBD1 might be the D (5 bases). This CDR3 contains 14 residues. Germline CDR1 reads MNHEY; CDR2 reads SMNVEV (reference sequence). V was cut by 2 bases and J by 10 bases, with 12 bases left in between. CDR3 coding DNA: TGTGCCAGCAGTTTAGGGGGAGGGGAATCACCCCTCCACTTT. It is translated as CASSLGGGESPLHF.

The rearrangement links TRBV28 to TRBJ2-2, with D possibly being TRBD2 (5 bases). CDR3 length: 15 residues. V lost 3 bases to trimming and J lost 6 bases, with 14 bases between them. In germline, CDR1 is MDHEN, CDR2 SYDVKM. CDR3 bases: TGTGCCAGCAGTTTTGGCGGGTCGACGGCCGGGGAGCTGTTTTTT. Encoded protein: CASSFGGSTAGELFF.

This clone occurred a few times. This chain uses TRBV18 with TRBJ1-2; a weak D match, TRBD1 (5 bases). Germline CDR1 is KGHSH and CDR2 is LQKENI. V gave up 3 bases and J gave up 1 base, with 15 bases separating them. The CDR3 consists of 16 residues. This CDR3 is CASSPNRDSDNYGYTF. DNA of the CDR3: TGTGCCAGCTCACCCAACCGGGACTCGGATAACTATGGCTACACCTTC.

The V gene is TRBV9, the J gene TRBJ2-1, with 9 positions matching TRBD1. The CDR3 is made up of 14 amino acids. CDR1 is SGDLS and CDR2 is YYNGEE in the germline V gene. The V segment lost 3 bases and the J segment 16 bases; nucleotides outside the gene matches: 14. The CDR3 DNA follows: TGTGCCAGCAGCGAAGCCTCCGGGACAGGGCTTCCCTTCTTC. Its translation is CASSEASGTGLPFF.

This chain links TRBV7-2 with TRBJ2-4; the D gene is possibly TRBD1 (6 bases). There are 16 residues in the CDR3. V was cut by 1 base and J by 7 bases, with 17 bases left in between. Germline assignment: CDR1 SGHTA and CDR2 FQGNSA. CDR3 in DNA: TGTGCCAGCAGCTTAGTAGTACAGGGTAATTCCAACATTCAGTACTTC. This sequence encodes CASSLVVQGNSNIQYF.

The rearrangement joins TRBV27 to TRBJ2-1; perhaps TRBD1 as D (5 bases). Germline V gene lookup returns CDR1 MNHEY and CDR2 SMNVEV (reference sequence). V shed 9 bases and J shed 8 bases, with 17 bases lying between them. CDR3 length equals 13 residues. The CDR3 sequence: CASSRTRWDEQFF. As DNA, the CDR3 is TGTGCCAGTAGTAGGACAAGATGGGATGAGCAGTTCTTC.

This rearrangement joins TRBV18 to TRBJ1-5, with unresolved D. The CDR3 extends over 16 amino acids. Looked up from germline, CDR1 is KGHSH and CDR2 is LQKENI. V lost 3 bases and J lost 0, with 12 bases in between. The CDR3 coding sequence is TGTGCCAGCTCACCTCGCGAAGAATATAGCAATCAGCCCCAGCATTTT. This codes for CASSPREEYSNQPQHF. Based on the CDR3 plus reference TRBV18 and TRBJ1-5, the full variable domain is NAGVMQNPRHLVRRRGQEARLRCSPMKGHSHVYWYRQLPEEGLKFMVYLQKENIIDESGMPKERFSAEFPKEGPSILRIQQVVRGDSAAYFCASSPREEYSNQPQHFGDGTRLSIL.

V gene TRBV29-1 combines with J gene TRBJ1-2, with D perhaps TRBD1 (6 bases). The CDR3 extends over 14 amino acids. The V gene lost 6 bases and the J gene lost 10 bases, with 24 bases spanning the gap. Germline CDR1 SQVTM, CDR2 ANQGSEA. CDR3 protein: CSVNYGGQGLDYTF. DNA of the CDR3: TGCAGCGTCAATTATGGCGGTCAGGGGCTCGACTACACCTTC.

This clone was found a few times. The rearrangement joins TRBV28 to TRBJ2-1, with D perhaps matching TRBD2 (5 bases). V lost 7 bases to trimming and J lost 5 bases, with 15 bases between them. The CDR3 covers 14 residues. Germline V gives CDR1 MDHEN, CDR2 SYDVKM. The CDR3 region has the DNA TGTGCCAGCATCGGACGGACTTTCCACAATGAGCAGTTCTTC. Amino acids: CASIGRTFHNEQFF. The full variable domain, rest sourced from reference TRBV28 and TRBJ2-1, is DVKVTQSSRYLVKRTGEKVFLECVQDMDHENMFWYRQDPGLGLRLIYFSYDVKMKEKGDIPEGYSVSREKKERFSLILESASTNQTSMYLCASIGRTFHNEQFFGPGTRLTVL.

The genes are TRBV28 and TRBJ2-7; 12 bases match TRBD1. J lost 5 bases, V lost 5 bases, and 7 bases had no gene match. CDR1 is MDHEN, CDR2 SYDVKM, per germline. This CDR3 has 15 residues. In DNA form, the CDR3 reads TGTGCCAGCAGTCCCCAGGGACAGGGGGCCCACGAGCAGTACTTC. Protein product: CASSPQGQGAHEQYF.

This clone occurred a few times. The chain employs TRBV4-3 and TRBJ1-1, with 10 bases aligning to TRBD1. The V and J ends lost 3 bases and 5 bases, in that order; junction bases with no gene match: 3. The germline gives CDR1 LGHNA, CDR2 YSLEER. The CDR3 has 14 amino acids. In nucleotides, the CDR3 is TGCGCCAGCAGCCATGACAGGGGGCGGACTGAAGCTTTCTTT. Translating gives CASSHDRGRTEAFF.

Comments on this clone: Relative to the germline gene, one junction end is altered; a read error may explain this. At the DNA level, this CDR3 is encoded by other sequences in the same sample as well. V usage is TRBV7-9 and J usage is TRBJ2-5; 11 positions agree with TRBD1. Germline loops: CDR1 SEHNR, CDR2 FQNEAQ (reference sequence). The CDR3 has 15 amino acids. The CDR3 loop reads CASSLWTGGEETQYF. The CDR3 nucleotides are TGTGCCAGCAGCCTCTGGACAGGGGGCGAAGAAACCCAGTACTTC. Full variable domain (missing parts from reference TRBV7-9 and TRBJ2-5): DTGVSQNPRHKITKRGQNVTFRCDPISEHNRLYWYRQTLGQGPEFLTYFQNEAQLEKSRLLSDRFSAERPKGSFSTLEIQRTEQGDSAMYLCASSLWTGGEETQYFGPGTRLLVL.

Only a few counts were recorded for this clone. The rearrangement uses TRBV4-1 and TRBJ1-2; 8 positions match TRBD1. The CDR3 is 14 residues long. CDR1 and CDR2 from the germline V gene are MGHRA and YSYEKL. V lost 0 bases, J lost 4 bases, and 1 base stayed unmatched. DNA for the CDR3: TGCGCCAGCAGCCAAGACGGACAGGGCTATGGCTACACCTTC. Translation: CASSQDGQGYGYTF.

This clone turned up a few times. This chain connects TRBV6-5 to TRBJ1-3; no clear D gene. CDR1 MNHEY and CDR2 SVGAGI come from the germline V gene. V lost 5 bases to trimming and J lost 0 bases, with 5 bases between them. The CDR3 length is 13 residues. The CDR3 DNA sequence: TGTGCCAGCAGTCGTCCCTCTGGAAACACCATATATTTT. Translated: CASSRPSGNTIYF.

This clone occurred a few times. The CDR3: CSAYRSYNEQFF. As DNA, the CDR3 is TGCAGCGCTTACAGGAGTTACAATGAGCAGTTCTTC. V and J are TRBV29-1 and TRBJ2-1; D might be TRBD1 (5 bases). Germline CDR1 and CDR2: SQVTM and ANQGSEA. The CDR3 has 12 residues. V shed 7 bases and J shed 4 bases, with 11 bases lying between them.

There are a few counts of this clone. This rearrangement joins TRBV27 to TRBJ1-1; D is possibly TRBD1 (5 bases). Between the trimmed V and J ends, which lost 5 bases and 10 bases, there was a span of 11 bases. The CDR3 extends over 11 amino acids. Germline lookup yields CDR1 MNHEY and CDR2 SMNVEV (reference sequence). CDR3 in amino acids: CASSAWGVAFF. The DNA for the CDR3 is TGTGCCAGCAGTGCCTGGGGGGTAGCTTTCTTT.

There are a few counts of this clone. The chain carries TRBV29-1 and TRBJ2-7, with 8 bases aligning to TRBD1. The CDR3 runs to 14 residues. Trimming took 5 bases from V and 3 from J; bases not matched to a gene: 9. Germline values: CDR1 SQVTM, CDR2 ANQGSEA. CDR3 in amino acids: CSVTSRDRFYEQYF. CDR3 DNA sequence: TGCAGCGTTACGAGCCGGGACAGGTTCTACGAGCAGTACTTC.

This clone was seen more than once but under ten times. The V and J genes are TRBV5-1 and TRBJ1-1, with 9 bases fitting TRBD1. The J segment lost 3 bases and the V segment lost 2 bases, leaving 5 bases of the junction unmatched. The CDR3 totals 15 residues. The germline gives CDR1 SGHRS, CDR2 YFSETQ. This CDR3 reads CASSFSGQGDTEAFF. The CDR3 nucleotides are TGCGCCAGCAGCTTTTCGGGACAGGGAGACACTGAAGCTTTCTTT.

V is TRBV5-5 and J is TRBJ1-6; D gene ambiguous. The CDR3 contains 13 residues. Trimming left V 4 bases short and J 7 bases short, with 9 bases between. The V gene's germline CDR1 is SGHKS and CDR2 YYEKEE (reference sequence). CDR3 in amino acids: CASSAGLNSPLHF. The CDR3 DNA reads as TGTGCCAGCAGCGCTGGTCTAAATTCACCCCTCCACTTT.